The present T cell receptor beta chain was sequenced within a study of shared clonotypes between healthy human individuals. Genomic DNA per cell subset filled all wells of several immunoSEQ plates. The data were produced by immunoSEQ multiplex PCR, yet TCRdb's version contains in-frame clones alone and is incomplete. The data hold under 600,000 clones, with about 96% observed a single time. Caucasian adults residing in Nashville, Tennessee made up all the donors. The clonotype was recovered from a woman aged 30 to 39 in good health. The sequencing input was naive CD4+ T cells sorted from blood. Subset denoted: CD45RA+ positively selected.

The CDR3 DNA sequence: TGTGCCAGCAGTGGCACTAGCGGGACGAGCTCCTACAATGAGCAGTTCTTC. Residues: CASSGTSGTSSYNEQFF. The V gene is TRBV6-1, the J gene TRBJ2-1; 10 nucleotides match TRBD2. Germline assignment: CDR1 MNHNS and CDR2 SASEGT. The V segment lost 4 bases and the J segment 0 bases; nucleotides outside the gene matches: 6. The CDR3 has 17 residues.